This T cell receptor (beta chain) was captured by sequencing in a study of radiation and T cells in renal cell carcinoma. Points on this clone: Its antigen is unidentified.

V was trimmed by 0 bases and J by 4 bases, leaving 12 bases between them. This CDR3 spans 15 amino acids. Germline CDR1 and CDR2: MNHEY and SVGAGI. Study-wide findings and caveats: In blood, top tumor clones expanded by 2 weeks, shrinking by 4.

Time point reported: blood 2 weeks post-SBRT. The treatment here: 15 Gy SBRT to primary tumor, nephrectomy 4 weeks later. Method: immunoSEQ multiplex PCR; TCRdb's copy keeps in-frame clones and lacks some. The sample lists 150,000 or so clones, 80% to 90% occurring once. The chain has TRBV6-5 and TRBJ1-1; perhaps TRBD1 as D (6 bases). This TCR came from a woman between 45 and 65 years old with renal cell carcinoma. Sequenced material: blood, taken from a patient whose treatment included radiotherapy and nephrectomy. The CDR3 spells CASSYSFGRGTEAFF. For the CDR3, the DNA is TGTGCCAGCAGTTACTCTTTTGGCAGGGGCACTGAAGCTTTCTTT.